A single sample is the source of the 25 T cell receptor beta chains below, sequenced in a study of blood T cells in healthy people across ages. A second PCR of about 7 to 12 cycles used a sample-barcoded 5' primer and a J-beta primer mix. Via MiXCR, TCRdb re-called the 5' RACE reads, giving one row per CDR3 protein. The table shows 500,000 to 650,000 distinct CDR3 sequences, with roughly a quarter occurring only once. The data also belong to a second study, concerning T cells of mothers and their children.

The specimen was blood. Source of these receptors: a boy aged 2-15 years in good health.

The V gene is TRBV2, the J gene TRBJ2-2; D ambiguous. The V gene's germline CDR1 is SNHLY and CDR2 FYNNEI. Trimming took off 7 bases at V and 0 bases at J, with 9 bases between the two ends. This CDR3 is built from 14 residues. CDR3 loop: CASIKDANTGELFF. The CDR3 bases are TGTGCCAGCATTAAAGACGCGAACACCGGGGAGCTGTTTTTT.

Ten or more counts support this clonotype. The chain couples TRBV20-1 to TRBJ1-1; possible D gene TRBD1, 6 bases. CDR1 is DFQATT, CDR2 SNEGSKA, per germline (reference sequence). Trimming shortened V by 6 bases and J by 1 base, and 12 bases separated the two germline ends. This CDR3 comprises 13 residues. The chain's CDR3 is CSAQGHWNTEAFF. CDR3 bases: TGCAGTGCCCAGGGACATTGGAACACTGAAGCTTTCTTT.

The V call is TRBV9, the J call TRBJ1-1; 8 positions agree with TRBD1. The CDR3 contains 16 residues. Germline V gene data show CDR1 as SGDLS and CDR2 as YYNGEE. V trimming: 0 bases; J trimming: 1 base; junction bases outside the gene matches: 5. CDR3 bases: TGTGCCAGCAGCGTAGCGCCCGGACAGGGGAACACTGAAGCTTTCTTT. It encodes CASSVAPGQGNTEAFF.

The V gene is TRBV5-1, the J gene TRBJ2-3, with D unresolved. Looked up from germline, CDR1 is SGHRS and CDR2 is YFSETQ. The CDR3 loop spans 13 amino acids. V lost 2 bases and J 5 bases, leaving 9 bases between the germline ends. The CDR3 coding sequence is TGCGCCAGCAGCTTTGGTCAGTTAGATACGCAGTATTTT. Translation gives CASSFGQLDTQYF.

A few counts support this clonotype. This chain connects TRBV15 to TRBJ1-2; a possible D gene is TRBD1 (6 bases). The V end was cut by 3 bases, the J end by 0 bases, with 20 bases between. CDR1 is LNHNV, CDR2 YYDKDF, per germline (reference sequence). The CDR3 is made up of 18 amino acids. The DNA for the CDR3 is TGTGCCACCAGCAGTAAAAAGAGGGGGTCCCCAGCTAACTATGGCTACACCTTC. It codes for CATSSKKRGSPANYGYTF.

This clonotype was found a few times. The V call is TRBV3-1, the J call TRBJ2-5; D gene uncertain. Germline lookup yields CDR1 LGHDT and CDR2 YNNKEL (reference sequence). V lost 0 bases, J lost 2 bases, and 10 bases lay in between. The CDR3 length is 15 residues. DNA for the CDR3: TGTGCCAGCAGCCAAGACTCAGGTCTTCAAGAGACCCAGTACTTC. Its protein is CASSQDSGLQETQYF.

This chain joins TRBV5-1 and TRBJ2-3, with TRBD2 as a possible D gene (5 bases). Trimming cost V 4 bases and J 9 bases, with 21 bases left between them. The CDR3 contains 15 residues. Germline loops: CDR1 SGHRS, CDR2 YFSETQ. CDR3 sequence (DNA): TGCGCCAGCAGCCTGCTGGGCCCAACCGGGGTAACGCAGTATTTT. It codes for CASSLLGPTGVTQYF.

This clonotype has ten or more counts. This chain uses TRBV29-1 with TRBJ2-5, with D hard to call. Germline values: CDR1 SQVTM, CDR2 ANQGSEA. The CDR3 consists of 13 residues. Trimming took 4 bases from V and 5 from J, leaving 14 bases between them. The CDR3 spells CSVAPSPSETQYF. The CDR3, as DNA: TGCAGCGTTGCTCCTAGTCCATCGGAGACCCAGTACTTC.

This clonotype has only a few counts. This chain links TRBV4-3 with TRBJ2-1; TRBD1 might be the D (6 bases). The length of the CDR3 is 16 residues. The germline gives CDR1 LGHNA, CDR2 YSLEER. The V gene lost 0 bases and the J gene lost 2 bases, with 11 bases spanning the gap. CDR3 amino acids: CASSQDGQGPYNEQFF. For the CDR3, the DNA is TGCGCCAGCAGCCAAGATGGGCAGGGGCCCTACAATGAGCAGTTCTTC.

The chain joins TRBV6-5 to TRBJ2-2; D unresolved. Trimming took off 8 bases at V and 6 bases at J, with 10 bases between the two ends. The CDR3 contains 12 residues. Germline CDR1 is MNHEY and CDR2 is SVGAGI. Here the CDR3 DNA reads TGTGCCAGCCGTCAGGCGGCCGGGGAGCTGTTTTTT. The encoded protein is CASRQAAGELFF.

The chain is built from TRBV20-1 and TRBJ2-7; TRBD1 agrees at 7 bases. The J segment lost 4 bases and the V segment lost 7 bases, leaving 7 bases of the junction unmatched. The germline CDR1 and CDR2 sequences are DFQATT and SNEGSKA (reference sequence). This CDR3 has 12 amino acids. CDR3 in amino acids: CSVGQEPYEQYF. The CDR3 DNA follows: TGCAGTGTCGGACAGGAGCCGTACGAGCAGTACTTC.

This chain joins TRBV12-3 or TRBV12-4 and TRBJ2-5; 8 bases fit TRBD2. Judging by the DNA end, TRBJ2-1 fits better; the J call may be wrong. The CDR3 spans 14 residues. For the CDR3, the DNA is TGTGCCAGCAGTTTAACCGGGAGGGCCGGTGAGCAGTTCTTC. As protein: CASSLTGRAGEQFF.

The chain has TRBV10-1 and TRBJ2-5; D gene ambiguous. Per germline, CDR1 WNHNN and CDR2 SYGVQD (reference sequence). V was trimmed by 2 bases and J by 5 bases, leaving 9 bases between them. The CDR3 contains 13 residues. CDR3 in amino acids: CASSEDMGETQYF. The CDR3 nucleotides are TGCGCCAGCAGTGAGGATATGGGGGAGACCCAGTACTTC.

The rearrangement links TRBV7-2 to TRBJ2-1; TRBD1 agrees at 7 bases. The V and J ends lost 1 base and 6 bases, in that order; junction bases with no gene match: 3. Germline lookup yields CDR1 SGHTA and CDR2 FQGNSA. The CDR3 contains 14 residues. This CDR3 reads CASSLVTGPNEQFF. In DNA, the CDR3 is TGTGCCAGCAGCTTAGTGACAGGGCCCAATGAGCAGTTCTTC.

The chain uses TRBV20-1 and TRBJ1-1; D not certain. CDR1 and CDR2 (germline): DFQATT, SNEGSKA (reference sequence). This CDR3 spans 13 amino acids. Trimming took off 1 base at V and 0 bases at J, with 6 bases between the two ends. This CDR3 reads CSARGKLNTEAFF. The CDR3 DNA follows: TGCAGTGCTAGAGGAAAATTGAACACTGAAGCTTTCTTT.

The DNA for the CDR3 is TGTGCCAGCAGTTACAGGGGACCGGGCTACGAGCAGTACTTC. It translates to CASSYRGPGYEQYF. V gene TRBV6-5 combines with J gene TRBJ2-7, with D perhaps assigned TRBD1 or TRBD2 (5 bases each). Germline CDR1 and CDR2: MNHEY and SVGAGI. V was cut by 2 bases and J by 3 bases, with 11 bases left in between. This CDR3 is 14 amino acids long.

This clonotype appeared a few times. CDR3 amino acids: CASSWRQGGETQYF. The CDR3 DNA reads as TGTGCCAGCAGCTGGCGACAGGGCGGGGAGACCCAGTACTTC. The chain employs TRBV5-4 and TRBJ2-3; 7 positions agree with TRBD1. Gene TRBJ2-5 matches the end of the DNA better, so the J call may be wrong. CDR1 is SGHNT and CDR2 is YYREEE in the germline V gene (reference sequence). This CDR3 has 14 amino acids.

The chain links TRBV10-3 to TRBJ2-2; D is undetermined. This CDR3 comprises 14 residues. V was shortened by 6 bases and J by 1 base, with 9 bases between the two germline ends. In germline, CDR1 is ENHRY, CDR2 SYGVKD. CDR3 nucleotide sequence: TGTGCCATCAGCCGGGCCCAGAACACCGGGGAGCTGTTTTTT. It is translated as CAISRAQNTGELFF.

Only a few counts were recorded for this clonotype. The chain has TRBV5-1 and TRBJ2-2, with D possibly matching TRBD1 (5 bases). The V gene lost 1 base and the J gene lost 3 bases, with 7 bases spanning the gap. Germline CDR1 reads SGHRS; CDR2 reads YFSETQ. The CDR3 is made up of 14 amino acids. CDR3 amino acids: CASSLTRDTGELFF. CDR3 bases: TGCGCCAGCAGCTTGACCAGGGACACCGGGGAGCTGTTTTTT.

This clonotype appeared a few times. This rearrangement joins TRBV29-1 to TRBJ2-3; 8 bases map to TRBD2. CDR3 length: 14 residues. The germline gives CDR1 SQVTM, CDR2 ANQGSEA. V gave up 2 bases and J gave up 5 bases; unmatched junction bases: 6. This CDR3 is CSVESGLGIDTQYF. In DNA, the CDR3 is TGCAGCGTTGAATCGGGACTAGGAATAGATACGCAGTATTTT.

This chain joins TRBV2 and TRBJ2-2; the match to TRBD1 covers 10 bases. Germline values: CDR1 SNHLY, CDR2 FYNNEI. This CDR3 has 15 amino acids. V dropped 6 bases and J dropped 3; count of bases not matched to a gene: 4. DNA for the CDR3: TGTGCCAGCAGCGGGACAGGGGACTACACCGGGGAGCTGTTTTTT. It translates to CASSGTGDYTGELFF. Complete variable domain (other parts from reference TRBV2 and TRBJ2-2): EPEVTQTPSHQVTQMGQEVILRCVPISNHLYFYWYRQILGQKVEFLVSFYNNEISEKSEIFDDQFSVERPDGSNFTLKIRSTKLEDSAMYFCASSGTGDYTGELFFGEGSRLTVL.

The J gene is TRBJ2-7, the V gene TRBV3-1, with D perhaps given as TRBD1 or TRBD2 (5 bases each). CDR3 length: 12 amino acids. From germline, CDR1 is LGHDT and CDR2 YNNKEL (reference sequence). The V end was cut by 4 bases, the J end by 5 bases, with 9 bases between. The CDR3 nucleotides read TGTGCCAGCAGCCTGGGGGTCCACGAGCAGTACTTC. Translated: CASSLGVHEQYF.

The V and J genes are TRBV20-1 and TRBJ2-1; D is undetermined. CDR1 and CDR2 (germline): DFQATT, SNEGSKA (reference sequence). The CDR3 is made up of 16 amino acids. The V and J ends lost 0 bases and 0 bases respectively, with 12 bases between them. The DNA for the CDR3 is TGCAGTGCTAGAGACCCAGCACTGAGCTCCTACAATGAGCAGTTCTTC. It is translated as CSARDPALSSYNEQFF.

This chain uses TRBV27 with TRBJ2-4; D is unclear. Germline V lookup: CDR1 MNHEY, CDR2 SMNVEV (reference sequence). With 3 bases removed from V and 0 bases from J, the gap between germline ends came to 12 bases. The length of the CDR3 is 16 residues. The CDR3 is CASSFVAALAKNIQYF. The CDR3 region has the DNA TGTGCCAGCAGTTTCGTCGCAGCACTAGCCAAAAACATTCAGTACTTC.

The V and J genes are TRBV5-1 and TRBJ2-5; 10 bases agree with TRBD1. The DNA end lines up better with TRBJ2-1; the J call may be wrong. The CDR3 runs 15 residues. Germline assignment: CDR1 SGHRS and CDR2 YFSETQ. As DNA, the CDR3 is TGCGCCAGCAGCTTGGGGGGACAGGGGCCTAATGAGCAGTTCTTC. Translated: CASSLGGQGPNEQFF.